A single T cell receptor beta chain is shown here with its context. The antigen remains unidentified. The germline V gene encodes CDR1 WNHNN and CDR2 SYGVQD (reference sequence). The CDR3 covers 15 residues. Trimming pared 3 bases from V and 6 bases from J, leaving 14 bases between. The donors belonged to the approximately 120-subject validation cohort, separate from the roughly 600-subject first cohort. This sample was included in a study of cytomegalovirus exposure and HLA in healthy donors. Regarding the study as a whole: The classifier reportedly diagnosed cytomegalovirus status with high sensitivity and specificity. Researchers catalogued about 150 TCR beta chains as cytomegalovirus-associated. That first-cohort TCR clusters tended to co-occur in the 130 or so validation repertoires was found in a later analysis.

Profiled with immunoSEQ multiplex PCR; TCRdb holds only in-frame clones, not every one. The sample records roughly 150,000 clones, approximately 90% being singletons. The source is a man younger than 35 in good health and CMV-seronegative. This chain links TRBV10-1 with TRBJ2-2, with a weak D call TRBD1 (6 bases). Sequencing was carried out using PBMCs. CDR3 DNA sequence: TGCGCCAGCAGTGATTACGGACAGCGACCCGGGGAGCTGTTTTTT. Residues: CASSDYGQRPGELFF.